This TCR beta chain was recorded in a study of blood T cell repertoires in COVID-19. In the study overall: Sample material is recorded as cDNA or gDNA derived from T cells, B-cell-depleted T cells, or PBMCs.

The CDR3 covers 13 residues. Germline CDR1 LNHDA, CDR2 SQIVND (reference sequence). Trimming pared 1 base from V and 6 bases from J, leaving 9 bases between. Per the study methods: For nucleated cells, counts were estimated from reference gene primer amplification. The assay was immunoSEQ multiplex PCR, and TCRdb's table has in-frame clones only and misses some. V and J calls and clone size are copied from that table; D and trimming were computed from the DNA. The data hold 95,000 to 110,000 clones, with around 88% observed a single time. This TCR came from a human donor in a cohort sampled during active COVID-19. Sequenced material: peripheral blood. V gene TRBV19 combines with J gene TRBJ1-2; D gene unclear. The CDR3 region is CASSIGAPNGYTF. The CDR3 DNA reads TGTGCCAGTAGTATAGGGGCACCAAATGGCTACACCTTC.